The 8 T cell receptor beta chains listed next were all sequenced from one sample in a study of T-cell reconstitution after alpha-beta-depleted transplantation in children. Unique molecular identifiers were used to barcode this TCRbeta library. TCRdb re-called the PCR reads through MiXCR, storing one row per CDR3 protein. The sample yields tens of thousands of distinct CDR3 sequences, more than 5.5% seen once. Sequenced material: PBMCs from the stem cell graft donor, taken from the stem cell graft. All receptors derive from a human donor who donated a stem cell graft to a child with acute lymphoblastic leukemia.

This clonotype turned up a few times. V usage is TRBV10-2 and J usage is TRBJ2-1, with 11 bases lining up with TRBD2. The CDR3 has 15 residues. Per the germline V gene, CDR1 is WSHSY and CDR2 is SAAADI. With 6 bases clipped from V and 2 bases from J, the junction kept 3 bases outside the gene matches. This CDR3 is CASRVGLAAYNEQFF. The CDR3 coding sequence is TGCGCCAGCAGGGTGGGACTAGCGGCCTACAATGAGCAGTTCTTC.

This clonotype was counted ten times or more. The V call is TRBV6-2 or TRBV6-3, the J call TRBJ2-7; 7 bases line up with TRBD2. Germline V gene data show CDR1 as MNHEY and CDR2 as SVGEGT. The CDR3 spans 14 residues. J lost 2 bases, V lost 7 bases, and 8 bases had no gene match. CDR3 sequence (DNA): TGTGCCAGCAACGATCCGGGACTAACCTACGAGCAGTACTTC. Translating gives CASNDPGLTYEQYF.

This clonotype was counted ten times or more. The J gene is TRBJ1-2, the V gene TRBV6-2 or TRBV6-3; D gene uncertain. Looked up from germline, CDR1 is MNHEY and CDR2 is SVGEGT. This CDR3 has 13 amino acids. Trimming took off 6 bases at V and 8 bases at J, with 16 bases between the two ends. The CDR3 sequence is CASSTLQTAGYTF. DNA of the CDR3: TGTGCCAGCAGCACCCTTCAAACGGCGGGCTACACCTTC.

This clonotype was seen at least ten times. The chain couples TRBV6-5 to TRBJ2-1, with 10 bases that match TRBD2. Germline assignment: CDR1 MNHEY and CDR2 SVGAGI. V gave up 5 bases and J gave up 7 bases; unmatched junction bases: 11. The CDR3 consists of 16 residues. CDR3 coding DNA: TGTGCCAGCAGTCTATCCCCTAGCGGGAGTAATAATGAGCAGTTCTTC. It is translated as CASSLSPSGSNNEQFF.

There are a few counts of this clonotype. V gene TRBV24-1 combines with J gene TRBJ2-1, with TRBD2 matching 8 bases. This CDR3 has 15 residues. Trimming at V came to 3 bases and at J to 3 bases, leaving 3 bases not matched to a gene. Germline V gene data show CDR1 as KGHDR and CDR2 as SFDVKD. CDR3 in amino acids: CATSDPSGYYNEQFF. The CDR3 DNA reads TGTGCCACCAGTGATCCTAGCGGGTACTACAATGAGCAGTTCTTC.

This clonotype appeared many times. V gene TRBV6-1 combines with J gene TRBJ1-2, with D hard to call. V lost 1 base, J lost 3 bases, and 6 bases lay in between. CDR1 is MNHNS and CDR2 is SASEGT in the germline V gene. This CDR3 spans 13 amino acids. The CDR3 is CASSEGSYYGYTF. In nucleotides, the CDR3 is TGTGCCAGCAGTGAAGGGTCATACTATGGCTACACCTTC.

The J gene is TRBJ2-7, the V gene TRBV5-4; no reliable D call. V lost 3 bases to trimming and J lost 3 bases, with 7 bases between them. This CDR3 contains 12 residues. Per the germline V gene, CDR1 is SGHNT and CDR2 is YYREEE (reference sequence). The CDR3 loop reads CASSSDVYEQYF. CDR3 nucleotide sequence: TGTGCCAGCAGCTCGGACGTCTACGAGCAGTACTTC. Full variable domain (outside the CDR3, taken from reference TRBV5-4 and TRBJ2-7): ETGVTQSPTHLIKTRGQQVTLRCSSQSGHNTVSWYQQALGQGPQFIFQYYREEENGRGNFPPRFSGLQFPNYSSELNVNALELDDSALYLCASSSDVYEQYFGPGTRLTVT.

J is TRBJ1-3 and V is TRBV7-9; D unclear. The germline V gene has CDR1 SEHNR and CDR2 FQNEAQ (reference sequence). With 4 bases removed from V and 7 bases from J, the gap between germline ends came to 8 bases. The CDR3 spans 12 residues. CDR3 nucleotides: TGTGCCAGCAGCTACGGGGATAACACCATATATTTT. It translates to CASSYGDNTIYF.